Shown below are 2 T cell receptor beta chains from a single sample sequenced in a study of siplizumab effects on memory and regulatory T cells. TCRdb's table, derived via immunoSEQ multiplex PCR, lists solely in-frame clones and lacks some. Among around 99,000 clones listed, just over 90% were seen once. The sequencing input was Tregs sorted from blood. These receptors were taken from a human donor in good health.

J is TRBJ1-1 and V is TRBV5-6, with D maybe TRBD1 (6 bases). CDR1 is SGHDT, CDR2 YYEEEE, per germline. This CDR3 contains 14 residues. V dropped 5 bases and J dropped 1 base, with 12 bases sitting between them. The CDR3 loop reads CASSPLDRNTEAFF. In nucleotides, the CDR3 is TGTGCCAGCAGTCCATTGGACAGGAACACTGAAGCTTTCTTT.

The CDR3 sequence is CSVGPGTSYNEQFF. As DNA, the CDR3 is TGCAGCGTTGGCCCTGGGACATCCTACAATGAGCAGTTCTTC. The chain is built from TRBV29-1 and TRBJ2-1, with D tentatively TRBD1 (6 bases). The CDR3 covers 14 residues. V lost 4 bases, J lost 1 base, and 11 bases lay in between. Looked up from germline, CDR1 is SQVTM and CDR2 is ANQGSEA.